This T cell receptor beta chain was identified during a study of CD8 T cells in ankylosing spondylitis. Quantitative 5'-RACE was performed with molecular barcodes, and it yielded the TCR beta libraries. TCRdb itself ran the 5' RACE reads through MiXCR, one entry per CDR3 protein. Here the sample spans more than 500,000 distinct CDR3 sequences, about 5.2% being singletons. This clonotype has at least ten counts. Its antigen remains unidentified. Trimming took off 4 bases at V and 0 bases at J, with 5 bases between the two ends. The CDR3 consists of 13 residues. CDR1 KGHSH and CDR2 LQKENI come from the germline V gene. General observations from the study: Relatively scarce in peripheral blood, disease-linked clones were CD8+. Significant enrichment of disease-linked clones was reported in matched ankylosing spondylitis synovial fluid. Certain motif variants had earlier been reported in reactive arthritis synovial fluid and blood. What seemed typical of ankylosing spondylitis blood was a TCR beta motif built from roughly eight highly homologous variants.

The J gene is TRBJ2-3, the V gene TRBV18, with D unresolved. Sequenced: blood, either unsorted or a sorted T cell fraction (not recorded which). The receptor comes from a male donor with ankylosing spondylitis. The CDR3 is CASSLHSTDTQYF. CDR3 nucleotides: TGTGCCAGCTCACTCCATAGCACAGATACGCAGTATTTT.